The 20 T cell receptor beta chains presented below share a single source sample, sequenced in a study of T cells in Graves' hyperthyroidism and ophthalmopathy. From RNA transcripts, TCR beta CDR3 regions were amplified. TCR CDR3 regions were first amplified by RT-PCR with HTBI primers. TCRdb reprocessed the multiplex PCR reads via MiXCR and lists one record per CDR3 protein. Of 490,000 or so distinct CDR3 sequences listed, under 25% are singletons. Sequencing was carried out using blood. Receptors were obtained from a woman between 70 and 85 years old with Graves' ophthalmopathy.

The chain joins TRBV29-1 to TRBJ2-7, with D possibly being TRBD1 (6 bases). The CDR3 loop spans 14 amino acids. Trimming left V 7 bases short and J 2 bases short, with 18 bases between. The germline CDR1 and CDR2 sequences are SQVTM and ANQGSEA. The CDR3 region has the DNA TGCAGCGCTGGGGGCGGTAAGAGAACCTACGAGCAGTACTTC. Encoded protein: CSAGGGKRTYEQYF.

In its sample, this clonotype was seen a few times. V is TRBV3-1 and J is TRBJ2-7; no clear D gene. CDR1 and CDR2 (germline): LGHDT, YNNKEL (reference sequence). The CDR3 has 14 residues. V lost 1 base and J 2 bases, leaving 9 bases between the germline ends. CDR3 amino acids: CASSQGWVPYEQYF. For the CDR3, the DNA is TGTGCCAGCAGCCAAGGGTGGGTTCCCTACGAGCAGTACTTC.

This clonotype has more than one count but fewer than ten. CDR3 protein: CASSLGLAEYNEQFF. The CDR3 DNA reads TGTGCCAGCAGCTTAGGTCTAGCGGAATACAATGAGCAGTTCTTC. J is TRBJ2-1 and V is TRBV13; TRBD2 aligns across 7 bases. The ends lost 0 bases at V and 4 bases at J; junction bases unmatched: 3. The CDR3 loop spans 15 amino acids. Germline V gene lookup returns CDR1 PRHDT and CDR2 FYEKMQ (reference sequence).

The chain links TRBV20-1 to TRBJ1-6; 7 nucleotides align to TRBD1. Germline values: CDR1 DFQATT, CDR2 SNEGSKA (reference sequence). CDR3 length: 15 residues. The J segment lost 7 bases and the V segment lost 1 base, leaving 7 bases of the junction unmatched. CDR3 DNA: TGCAGTGCTAGAGGACAGGGAGTCCCAAATTCACCCCTCCACTTT. This sequence encodes CSARGQGVPNSPLHF.

This clonotype was found many times. The CDR3 is CASREQGDEQYF. The CDR3 bases are TGTGCCAGCAGAGAGCAGGGAGACGAGCAGTACTTC. This sequence joins TRBV6-1 and TRBJ2-7; either TRBD1 or TRBD2 may fit D (5 bases each). Trimming pared 6 bases from V and 5 bases from J, leaving 11 bases between. The CDR3 is 12 residues long. Germline V gives CDR1 MNHNS, CDR2 SASEGT.

This clonotype was detected a few times. This rearrangement joins TRBV5-6 to TRBJ2-7; D may be TRBD2 (6 bases). CDR3 length: 13 amino acids. The V gene lost 7 bases and the J gene lost 1 base, with 12 bases spanning the gap. Germline V gene sequence: CDR1 SGHDT, CDR2 YYEEEE. This CDR3 reads CASATGLSYEQYF. The CDR3 region has the DNA TGTGCCAGCGCCACGGGACTTTCCTACGAGCAGTACTTC.

This chain uses TRBV20-1 with TRBJ2-1; D is undetermined. This CDR3 has 12 residues. CDR1 and CDR2 (germline): DFQATT, SNEGSKA (reference sequence). With 3 bases removed from V and 6 bases from J, the gap between germline ends came to 9 bases. The CDR3 sequence is CSASGWSNEQFF. CDR3 DNA: TGCAGTGCTAGCGGGTGGAGCAATGAGCAGTTCTTC.

Details on this clonotype: A much larger clone is a single base away; this may be a read error. The chain couples TRBV2 to TRBJ1-3, with 7 positions matching TRBD1. This CDR3 spans 12 amino acids. Germline assignment: CDR1 SNHLY and CDR2 FYNNEI. V trimming: 5 bases; J trimming: 9 bases; junction bases outside the gene matches: 4. CDR3 sequence: CASSFRGGTIYF. CDR3 DNA: TGTGCCAGCAGTTTCAGGGGGGGCACCATATATTTT.

This clonotype was picked up a small number of times. The chain carries TRBV12-3 or TRBV12-4 and TRBJ2-3; TRBD1 might be the D (6 bases). The CDR3 totals 17 residues. V shed 6 bases and J shed 1 base, with 20 bases lying between them. The CDR3 is CASRIRDTTLGTDTQYF. The DNA for the CDR3 is TGTGCCAGCAGAATCCGGGACACCACCTTGGGCACAGATACGCAGTATTTT.

V gene TRBV6-1 combines with J gene TRBJ2-5, with 11 positions matching TRBD1. The CDR3 contains 13 residues. In germline, CDR1 is MNHNS, CDR2 SASEGT. J lost 13 bases, V lost 6 bases, and 10 bases had no gene match. CDR3 protein: CASSRGQGAGWYF. The CDR3 DNA follows: TGTGCCAGCAGCCGCGGACAGGGGGCCGGGTGGTACTTC.

Ten or more counts support this clonotype. The chain recombines TRBV7-2 with TRBJ2-5; 8 nucleotides match TRBD1. J was trimmed by 4 bases and V by 7 bases; bases with no gene match: 5. CDR1 is SGHTA, CDR2 FQGNSA, per germline. This CDR3 has 13 amino acids. This chain's CDR3 is CASTWTGRETQYF. CDR3 bases: TGTGCCAGCACCTGGACAGGGCGAGAGACCCAGTACTTC.

This clonotype appeared a few times. This chain links TRBV2 with TRBJ2-1, with 10 bases lining up with TRBD2. The CDR3 has 15 amino acids. Germline V gene data show CDR1 as SNHLY and CDR2 as FYNNEI. The J segment lost 7 bases and the V segment lost 7 bases, leaving 10 bases of the junction unmatched. CDR3 region: CASNKAGGIVNEQFF. For the CDR3, the DNA is TGTGCCAGCAATAAAGCGGGAGGGATAGTAAATGAGCAGTTCTTC.

This clonotype occurred many times. The chain uses TRBV27 and TRBJ2-1; 9 nucleotides line up with TRBD2. Looked up from germline, CDR1 is MNHEY and CDR2 is SMNVEV (reference sequence). This CDR3 spans 17 amino acids. The V gene end was trimmed by 5 bases and the J gene end by 7 bases; junction bases not matched to a gene: 15. The CDR3 loop is CASSPPTVSGSLNEQFF. The CDR3, as DNA: TGTGCCAGCAGTCCCCCGACTGTTAGCGGGAGTTTAAATGAGCAGTTCTTC.

In nucleotides, the CDR3 is TGTGCCACCAGCAAGGGACAGGGAGGCACAGATACGCAGTATTTT. It translates to CATSKGQGGTDTQYF. The V gene is TRBV15, the J gene TRBJ2-3, with 9 bases matching TRBD1. This CDR3 is 15 amino acids long. Germline trimming cut 4 bases from V and 1 base from J; bases unmatched to any gene: 3. Looked up from germline, CDR1 is LNHNV and CDR2 is YYDKDF (reference sequence). Combining the CDR3 with reference TRBV15 and TRBJ2-3 gives the whole variable domain DAMVIQNPRYQVTQFGKPVTLSCSQTLNHNVMYWYQQKSSQAPKLLFHYYDKDFNNEADTPDNFQSRRPNTSFCFLDIRSPGLGDTAMYLCATSKGQGGTDTQYFGPGTRLTVL.

V is TRBV30 and J is TRBJ2-5; 8 bases align to TRBD1. This CDR3 spans 14 amino acids. Germline V lookup: CDR1 GTSNPN, CDR2 SVGIG (reference sequence). V lost 5 bases and J lost 0; bases outside the gene matches: 5. DNA of the CDR3: TGTGCCTGGGGGACAGGTCAACACCAAGAGACCCAGTACTTC. It translates to CAWGTGQHQETQYF.

CDR3 bases: TGCGCCAGCAGCCCAGCCCCAGGGGATTACTACGAGCAGTACTTC. Translation gives CASSPAPGDYYEQYF. The chain links TRBV4-1 to TRBJ2-7, with D tentatively TRBD1 (6 bases). Germline V lookup: CDR1 MGHRA, CDR2 YSYEKL. This CDR3 comprises 15 residues. Trimming took off 4 bases at V and 3 bases at J, with 16 bases between the two ends.

This clonotype was seen more than once but under ten times. The V gene is TRBV9, the J gene TRBJ2-5; maybe TRBD2 (5 bases). V lost 1 base and J 2 bases, leaving 9 bases between the germline ends. The CDR3 has 14 amino acids. In germline, CDR1 is SGDLS, CDR2 YYNGEE. The CDR3 nucleotides are TGTGCCAGCAGCGTATCGACGGGACAAGAGACCCAGTACTTC. This encodes CASSVSTGQETQYF.

This clonotype has a handful of counts. The rearrangement uses TRBV7-3 and TRBJ1-2, with D unclear. The germline V gene encodes CDR1 SGHTA and CDR2 FQGTGA. Trimming pared 5 bases from V and 7 bases from J, leaving 17 bases between. The CDR3 loop spans 14 amino acids. The CDR3 nucleotides read TGTGCCAGCAGCCCGAATTCGGCGCCAGCTGGCTACACCTTC. Protein: CASSPNSAPAGYTF.

The rearrangement uses TRBV20-1 and TRBJ1-2; 11 positions match TRBD1. Losses at the gene ends were 6 bases for V and 4 bases for J; bases not matched to a gene: 13. The CDR3 runs to 16 residues. Germline V gene data show CDR1 as DFQATT and CDR2 as SNEGSKA (reference sequence). The CDR3: CSAHAGQGAVGYGYTF. The CDR3 DNA reads TGCAGTGCCCATGCTGGACAGGGGGCCGTCGGCTATGGCTACACCTTC.

This clonotype was seen many times. The chain uses TRBV7-8 and TRBJ1-2; tentative D call: TRBD1 (5 bases). This CDR3 spans 14 amino acids. The germline CDR1 and CDR2 sequences are SGHVS and FQNEAQ. The ends were cut back, 0 bases at V and 8 bases at J, with 13 bases in the middle. The CDR3 DNA reads TGTGCCAGCAGCTTAGCTGGAAGGGGAGGCGGCTACACCTTC. Its translation is CASSLAGRGGGYTF.